This T cell receptor beta chain emerged from a study of CD8+CD57+ T cells in acquired aplastic anemia. At the level of the study: The DNA of sorted CD4+ and CD8+ cells averaged approximately 3.3 ug.

Per the germline V gene, CDR1 is SGDLS and CDR2 is YYNGEE. The V end was cut by 0 bases, the J end by 2 bases, with 11 bases between. The CDR3 length is 15 residues. Study observations and caveats: Patients were compared with controls for CD8+ Simpson's diversity, and no significant difference emerged. Patients and controls turned out to have roughly 31 CD8+ CDR3 sequences in common.

Comment on this clonotype: Its target is not known.

Selection for sequencing was limited to patients who had shown CD8+CD57+ cell expansion by flow cytometry. Using genomic DNA as the template, TCR beta VDJ and CDR3 profiling was carried out. TCRdb reanalysed the reads using MiXCR and keeps one entry per CDR3 protein. The table has 220,000 or so distinct CDR3 sequences, about 62% seen once; the top ten hold around 60%. V usage is TRBV9 and J usage is TRBJ1-2; D is ambiguous. The clonotype comes from a human donor with aplastic anemia. Sample: sorted CD4+, CD8+, or CD8+CD57+ T cells (not recorded which) from PBMCs. This CDR3 reads CASSVEGLGNYGYTF. Written as DNA, the CDR3 is TGTGCCAGCAGCGTAGAAGGCCTTGGAAACTATGGCTACACCTTC. The entire variable domain, with the rest obtained from reference TRBV9 and TRBJ1-2, is as follows: DSGVTQTPKHLITATGQRVTLRCSPRSGDLSVYWYQQSLDQGLQFLIQYYNGEERAKGNILERFSAQQFPDLHSELNLSSLELGDSALYFCASSVEGLGNYGYTFGSGTRLTVV.